This T cell receptor (beta chain) is drawn from a study of beta chain features in type 1 diabetes. Background on the study: Cell yields, age and gender were similar between patients and healthy donors.

Each sorted population was over 95% pure. Study-level findings and limits: All four CD4+ subsets of Type 1 diabetes patients contained TCRB CDR3s that were moderately but significantly shorter.

Germline CDR1 and CDR2: MNHNS and SASEGT. The CDR3 extends over 15 amino acids. Unmatched junction bases numbered 3, after V lost 7 bases and J lost 2 bases. Sequencing targeted expressed TCRB transcripts, as all isolated RNA had been reverse transcribed. Only in-frame clones appear in the TCRdb table, and some are missing; sequencing was by immunoSEQ multiplex PCR. Among about 28,000 clones listed, 50% to 65% were seen once. There are a few counts of this clone. Its cognate antigen is unknown. Sequences were obtained from Tregs from blood. This TCR was recovered from a woman aged 18-29 years with type 1 diabetes. The chain combines TRBV6-1 with TRBJ2-2, with 11 bases fitting TRBD1. CDR3 sequence: CASTWTGGNTGELFF. CDR3 sequence (DNA): TGTGCCAGCACGTGGACAGGGGGCAACACCGGGGAGCTGTTTTTT.